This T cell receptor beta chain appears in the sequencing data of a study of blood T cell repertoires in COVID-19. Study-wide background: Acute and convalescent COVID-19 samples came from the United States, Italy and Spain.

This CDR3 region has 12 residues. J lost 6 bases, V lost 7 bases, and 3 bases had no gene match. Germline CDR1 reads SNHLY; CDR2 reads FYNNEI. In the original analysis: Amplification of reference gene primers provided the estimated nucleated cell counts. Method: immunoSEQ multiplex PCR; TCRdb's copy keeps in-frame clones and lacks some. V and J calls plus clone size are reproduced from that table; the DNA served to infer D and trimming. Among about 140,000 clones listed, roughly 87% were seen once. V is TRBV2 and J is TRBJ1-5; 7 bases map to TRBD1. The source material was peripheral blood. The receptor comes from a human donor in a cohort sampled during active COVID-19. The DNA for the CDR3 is TGTGCCAGCAAGGGGGCCATTCAGCCCCAGCATTTT. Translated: CASKGAIQPQHF.